This is a list of T cell receptor beta chains from one sample in a study of radiotherapy plus CTLA-4 blockade in lung cancer. Here immunoSEQ multiplex PCR was the method, and the copy in TCRdb shows in-frame clones only, minus some. The top ten clones hold roughly 22% of a sample with 35,000 to 40,000 clones, 65% to 90% of them seen once. The source was peripheral blood, collected from a patient treated with radiotherapy plus ipilimumab. The source is a human donor with non-small cell lung cancer whose response to radiotherapy plus ipilimumab could not be evaluated. CDR3s include the opening cysteine and the closing phenylalanine or tryptophan. The D gene is left open where the match is weak. Some rows have no size entry. The others give once, few or many, or a class for an expanded clone.

v_gene	abundance	j_gene	d_gene	CDR3nt	CDR3aa
TRBV9	once	TRBJ2-2	TRBD2	TGTGCCAGCAGCGTAAGCAGCGGGATAGGCACCGGGGAGCTGTTTTTT	CASSVSSGIGTGELFF
TRBV29-1	NA	TRBJ2-7	NA	TGCAGCGTTGAGGATAATAAGGGGGTGACCTACGAGCAGTACTTC	CSVEDNKGVTYEQYF
TRBV28	NA	TRBJ2-5	NA	TGTGCCAGCAGTACTAGCTCGCGGGCGGAGACCCAGTACTTC	CASSTSSRAETQYF
TRBV11-2	NA	TRBJ2-5	NA	TGTGCCAGCAGCTTTGGAGGTGGGGAGACCCAGTACTTC	CASSFGGGETQYF
TRBV9	NA	TRBJ2-7	TRBD2	TGTGCCAGCAGCGTAAATTCCGGGACTAGCGGCGCCGAGCAGTACTTC	CASSVNSGTSGAEQYF
TRBV11-2	NA	TRBJ2-7	NA	TGTGCCAGCAGCTTAGGCGGGCTAGCGTACGAGCAGTACTTC	CASSLGGLAYEQYF
TRBV6-5	NA	TRBJ1-4	NA	TGTGCCGTGAGGGTGGGAGAAAAACTGTTTTTT	CAVRVGEKLFF
TRBV7-2	NA	TRBJ2-3	TRBD2	TGTGCCAGCAGCGGGGGAACTAGCGGGGGCACAGATACGCAGTATTTT	CASSGGTSGGTDTQYF
TRBV6-1	NA	TRBJ1-5	TRBD1	TGTGCCAGCAGTGAAGGGACAGGGGGCAGTCTGAGCAATCAGCCCCAGCATTTT	CASSEGTGGSLSNQPQHF
TRBV2	NA	TRBJ1-1	NA	TGTGCCAGCCGTCCAGCTTTCTTT	CASRPAFF
TRBV5-1	NA	TRBJ2-7	TRBD1	TGCGCCAGCAGCCCTCGGGACAGGGGTTCGTACGAGCAGTACTTC	CASSPRDRGSYEQYF
TRBV28	NA	TRBJ1-1	NA	TGTGCCAGCATCGGAGGCAACCTTGAAGCTTTCTTT	CASIGGNLEAFF
TRBV11-2	NA	TRBJ2-4	TRBD1	TGTGCCAGCAGCCCCCCACCGGGACAGGCGACACTAGCCAAAAACATTCAGTACTTC	CASSPPPGQATLAKNIQYF
TRBV29-1	NA	TRBJ2-5	TRBD2	TGCAGCGCCGGGAAGGCTAGCGGGAGGGGGCAAGAGACCCAGTACTTC	CSAGKASGRGQETQYF
TRBV27	NA	TRBJ1-2	TRBD1	TGTGCCAGCAGTGAATACGCCGGACAGGGACAGGGCTACACCTTC	CASSEYAGQGQGYTF
TRBV6-1	NA	TRBJ2-7	TRBD1	TGTGCCAGCAGGGGACAGAGCAGGCTACTCTACGAGCAGTACTTC	CASRGQSRLLYEQYF
TRBV7-9	NA	TRBJ1-2	TRBD1	TGTGCCAGCGGTACCGGGACAGGGGGCGTGGGAGGCTACACCTTC	CASGTGTGGVGGYTF
TRBV2	NA	TRBJ2-3	TRBD2	TGTGCCAGCAGTGTTGCGGGGGGAAGCACAGATACGCAGTATTTT	CASSVAGGSTDTQYF
TRBV28	NA	TRBJ2-7	NA	TGTGCCAGCAGCCTGGCCGGGAGTGGTTACGAGCAGTACTTC	CASSLAGSGYEQYF
TRBV29-1	NA	TRBJ2-1	NA	TGCAGCGTTGAAGAGGCCTTACTCAGCGCGGGTGAGCAGTTCTTC	CSVEEALLSAGEQFF